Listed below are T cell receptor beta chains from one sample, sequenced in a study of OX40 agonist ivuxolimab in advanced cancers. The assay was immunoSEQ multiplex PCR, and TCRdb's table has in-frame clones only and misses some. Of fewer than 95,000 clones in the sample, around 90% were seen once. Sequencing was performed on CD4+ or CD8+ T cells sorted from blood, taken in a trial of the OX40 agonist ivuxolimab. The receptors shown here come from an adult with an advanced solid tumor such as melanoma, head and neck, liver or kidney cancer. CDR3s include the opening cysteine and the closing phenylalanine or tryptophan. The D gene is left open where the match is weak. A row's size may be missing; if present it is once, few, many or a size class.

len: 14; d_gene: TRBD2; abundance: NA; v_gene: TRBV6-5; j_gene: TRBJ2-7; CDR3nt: TGTGCCAGCAGAGAGCGGGAAGGCTCCTACGAGCAGTACTTC; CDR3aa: CASREREGSYEQYF
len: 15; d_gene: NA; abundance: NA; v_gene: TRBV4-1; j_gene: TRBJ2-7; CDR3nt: TGCGCCAGCAGCCAAGATCCAGGGGGGATCTACGAGCAGTACTTC; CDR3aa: CASSQDPGGIYEQYF
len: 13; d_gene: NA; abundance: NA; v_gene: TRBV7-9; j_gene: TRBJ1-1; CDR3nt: TGTGCCAGCAGCTTAGGAGGGGGCACTGAAGCTTTCTTT; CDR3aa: CASSLGGGTEAFF
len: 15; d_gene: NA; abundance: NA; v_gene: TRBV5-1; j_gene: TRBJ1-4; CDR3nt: TGCGCCAGCAGCTTGGCGGCGACAACTAATGAAAAACTGTTTTTT; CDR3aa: CASSLAATTNEKLFF
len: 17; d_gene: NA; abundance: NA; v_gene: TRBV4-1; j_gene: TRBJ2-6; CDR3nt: TGCGCCAGCAGCCAAATAAGAGGAGGGACTGGGGCCAACGTCCTGACTTTC; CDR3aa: CASSQIRGGTGANVLTF
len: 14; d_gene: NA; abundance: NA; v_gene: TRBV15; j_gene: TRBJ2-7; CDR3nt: TGTGCCACCAGCAGAGATGTGCATTCCTACGAGCAGTACTTC; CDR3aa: CATSRDVHSYEQYF
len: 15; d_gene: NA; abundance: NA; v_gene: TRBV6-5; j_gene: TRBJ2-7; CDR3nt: TGTGCCAGCAGTTACCTGGAACCCCCGGCTTACGAGCAGTACTTC; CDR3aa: CASSYLEPPAYEQYF
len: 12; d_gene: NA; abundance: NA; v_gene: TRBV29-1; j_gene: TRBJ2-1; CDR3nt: TGCAGCGTTGAAGTAGCGGACAATGAGCAGTTCTTC; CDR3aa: CSVEVADNEQFF
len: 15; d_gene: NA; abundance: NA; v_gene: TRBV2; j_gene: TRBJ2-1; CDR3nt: TGTGCCAGCAGGGTTGAAGGGACCCTTTACAATGAGCAGTTCTTC; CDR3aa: CASRVEGTLYNEQFF
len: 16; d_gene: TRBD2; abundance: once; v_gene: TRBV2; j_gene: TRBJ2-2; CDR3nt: TGTGCCAGCAGTCCACCGGGACTAGCGGTCACCGGGGAGCTGTTTTTT; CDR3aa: CASSPPGLAVTGELFF
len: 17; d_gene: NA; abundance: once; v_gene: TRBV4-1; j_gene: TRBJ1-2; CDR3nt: TGCGCCAGCAGCCAATCGGTAGGGTTATTGGTGAACTATGGCTACACCTTC; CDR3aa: CASSQSVGLLVNYGYTF
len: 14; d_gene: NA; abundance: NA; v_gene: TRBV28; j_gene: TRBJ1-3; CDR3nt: TGTGCCAGCAGGGCAGGGTTCTCTGGAAACACCATATATTTT; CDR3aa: CASRAGFSGNTIYF
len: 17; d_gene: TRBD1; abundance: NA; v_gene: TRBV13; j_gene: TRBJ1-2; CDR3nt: TGTGCCAGCAGCTCTCTACTGGACAGGAGAGGTAACTATGGCTACACCTTC; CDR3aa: CASSSLLDRRGNYGYTF
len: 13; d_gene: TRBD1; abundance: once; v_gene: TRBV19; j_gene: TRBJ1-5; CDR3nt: TGTGCCAGTAGGGGGACAGGCAATCAGCCCCAGCATTTT; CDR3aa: CASRGTGNQPQHF
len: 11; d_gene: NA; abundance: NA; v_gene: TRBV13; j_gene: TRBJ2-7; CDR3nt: TGTGCCAGCAGCTCAGACGGCGAGCAGTACTTC; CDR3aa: CASSSDGEQYF
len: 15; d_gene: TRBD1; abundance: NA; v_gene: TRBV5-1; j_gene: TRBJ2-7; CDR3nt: TGCGCCAGCAGCTTGACTCCGGGACAGGGGGCAGGGCAGTACTTC; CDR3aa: CASSLTPGQGAGQYF
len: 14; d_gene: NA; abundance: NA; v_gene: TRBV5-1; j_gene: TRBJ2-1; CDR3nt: TGCGCCAGCAGCGGTCCAAACCTGTACAATGAGCAGTTCTTC; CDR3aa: CASSGPNLYNEQFF
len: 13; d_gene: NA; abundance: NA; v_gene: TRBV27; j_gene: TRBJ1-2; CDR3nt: TGTGCCAGCAGTTCCGGACCAGCACGGGGCTACACCTTC; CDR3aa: CASSSGPARGYTF
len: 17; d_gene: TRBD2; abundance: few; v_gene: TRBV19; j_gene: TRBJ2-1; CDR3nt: TGTGCCAGTAGATCCGGGACTAGCGGGAGGGCTTCCAATGAGCAGTTCTTC; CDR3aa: CASRSGTSGRASNEQFF
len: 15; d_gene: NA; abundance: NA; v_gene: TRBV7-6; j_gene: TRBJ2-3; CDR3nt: TGTGCCAGCAGCTTATATACGGAGAGCACAGATACGCAGTATTTT; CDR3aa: CASSLYTESTDTQYF
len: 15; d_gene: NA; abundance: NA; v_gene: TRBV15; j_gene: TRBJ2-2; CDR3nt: TGTGCCACGAAGGAAGGGCTTCTTAACACCGGGGAGCTGTTTTTT; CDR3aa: CATKEGLLNTGELFF
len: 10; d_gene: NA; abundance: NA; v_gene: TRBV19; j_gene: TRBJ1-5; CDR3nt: TGTGCCAGTGGTTCGCATCCCCAGCATTTT; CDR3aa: CASGSHPQHF
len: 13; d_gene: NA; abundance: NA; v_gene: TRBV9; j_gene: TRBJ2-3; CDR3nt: TGTGCCAGCAGCGTAGCTGAGCCAGATACGCAGTATTTT; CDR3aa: CASSVAEPDTQYF
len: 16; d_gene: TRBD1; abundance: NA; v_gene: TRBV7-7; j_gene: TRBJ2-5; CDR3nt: TGTGCTAGCAGTCAGGACAGGGAGCGGTTCCAAGAGACCCAGTACTTC; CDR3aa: CASSQDRERFQETQYF
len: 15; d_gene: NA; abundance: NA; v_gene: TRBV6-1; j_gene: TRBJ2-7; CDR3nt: TGTGCCAGCAGTGAAGCGAAGGGGACTCCCTACGAGCAGTACTTC; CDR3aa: CASSEAKGTPYEQYF
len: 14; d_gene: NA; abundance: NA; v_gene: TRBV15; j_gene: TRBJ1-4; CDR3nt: TGTGCCACCAGCAGAGCGGGTCTTAATGAAAAACTGTTTTTT; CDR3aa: CATSRAGLNEKLFF
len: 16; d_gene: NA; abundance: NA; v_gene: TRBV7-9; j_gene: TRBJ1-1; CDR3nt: TGTGCCAGCAGCTCCCGGACGGGCAGGGAGGACACTGAAGCTTTCTTT; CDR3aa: CASSSRTGREDTEAFF
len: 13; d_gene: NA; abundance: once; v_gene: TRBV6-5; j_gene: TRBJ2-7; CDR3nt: TGTGCCAGCGGCATGGGCGGCTCCTACGAGCAGTACTTC; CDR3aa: CASGMGGSYEQYF
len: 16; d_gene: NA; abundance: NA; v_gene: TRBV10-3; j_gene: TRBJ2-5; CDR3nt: TGTGCCATCAGTGATGTAAACCCCGAGCTTAGCGAGACCCAGTACTTC; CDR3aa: CAISDVNPELSETQYF
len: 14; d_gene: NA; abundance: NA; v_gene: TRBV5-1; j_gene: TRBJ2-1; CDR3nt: TGCGCCAGCAGGACACAGGACTCCTACAATGAGCAGTTCTTC; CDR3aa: CASRTQDSYNEQFF
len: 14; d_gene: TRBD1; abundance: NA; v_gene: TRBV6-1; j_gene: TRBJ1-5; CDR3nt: TGTGCCAGCAGTGAGGACAGGGTCTGGCAGCCCCAGCATTTT; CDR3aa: CASSEDRVWQPQHF
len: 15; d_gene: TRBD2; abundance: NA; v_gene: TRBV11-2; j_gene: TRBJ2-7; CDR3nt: TGTGCCAGCAGCACTCCTAGCGGGTTCTCCTACGAGCAGTACTTC; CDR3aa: CASSTPSGFSYEQYF
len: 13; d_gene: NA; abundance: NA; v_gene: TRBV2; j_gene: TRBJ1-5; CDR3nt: TGTGCCAGCAGTACAAGGGCCTATCAGCCCCAGCATTTT; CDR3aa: CASSTRAYQPQHF
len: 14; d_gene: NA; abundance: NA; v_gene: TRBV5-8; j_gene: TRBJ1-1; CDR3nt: TGTGCCAGCCGCAAAGGCATATGGGGCACTGAAGCTTTCTTT; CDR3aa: CASRKGIWGTEAFF
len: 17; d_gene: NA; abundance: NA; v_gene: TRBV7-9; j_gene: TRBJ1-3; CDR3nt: TGTGCCAGCAGCTTATTGGGGGGCGCTGGGGCTGGAAACACCATATATTTT; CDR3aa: CASSLLGGAGAGNTIYF
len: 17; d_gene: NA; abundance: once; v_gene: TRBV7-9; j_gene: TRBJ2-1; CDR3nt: TGTGCCAGCAGCTTAGGCGAAACAGTAAGCTCCTACAATGAGCAGTTCTTC; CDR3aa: CASSLGETVSSYNEQFF
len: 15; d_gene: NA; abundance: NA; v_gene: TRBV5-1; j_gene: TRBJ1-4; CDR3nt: TGCGCCAGCAGCTTGGCTCAGGGCTTGGGCGAAAAACTGTTTTTT; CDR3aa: CASSLAQGLGEKLFF
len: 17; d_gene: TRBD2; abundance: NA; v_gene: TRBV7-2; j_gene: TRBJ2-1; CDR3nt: TGTGCCAGCAGCTCCGGGAGACTAGCGGGCAGCCGGGGTGAGCAGTTCTTC; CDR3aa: CASSSGRLAGSRGEQFF
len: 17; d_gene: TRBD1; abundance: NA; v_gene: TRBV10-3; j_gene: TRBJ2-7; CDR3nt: TGTGCCATCAGTGAGTCGCAGTCCGGGACAGCCTCTGACGAGCAGTACTTC; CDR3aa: CAISESQSGTASDEQYF
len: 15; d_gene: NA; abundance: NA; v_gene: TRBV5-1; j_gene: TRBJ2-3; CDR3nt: TGCGCCAGCAGCTTGGCCGGGGCAGCGTCAGATACGCAGTATTTT; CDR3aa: CASSLAGAASDTQYF
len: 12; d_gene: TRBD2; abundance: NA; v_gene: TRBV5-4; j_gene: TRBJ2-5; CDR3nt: TGTGCCAGCAGCTCCGGGGGGGAGACCCAGTACTTC; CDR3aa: CASSSGGETQYF
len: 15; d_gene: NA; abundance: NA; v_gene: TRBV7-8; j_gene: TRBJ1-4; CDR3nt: TGTGCCAGCAGTCGGGATGACAGGTCCAATGAAAAACTGTTTTTT; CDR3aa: CASSRDDRSNEKLFF
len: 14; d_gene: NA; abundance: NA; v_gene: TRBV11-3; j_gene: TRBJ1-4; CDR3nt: TGTGCCAGCAGAGCGGGGGGATCGGATGAAAAACTGTTTTTT; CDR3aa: CASRAGGSDEKLFF
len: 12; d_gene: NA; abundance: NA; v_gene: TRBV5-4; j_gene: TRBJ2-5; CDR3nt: TGTGCCAGCAGCTTGTTGCGGGAGACCCAGTACTTC; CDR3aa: CASSLLRETQYF
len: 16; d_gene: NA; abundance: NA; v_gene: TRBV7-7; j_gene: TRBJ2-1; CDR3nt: TGTGCTAGCAGCTTAGCTGGAACGAGCTCCTACAATGAGCAGTTCTTC; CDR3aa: CASSLAGTSSYNEQFF
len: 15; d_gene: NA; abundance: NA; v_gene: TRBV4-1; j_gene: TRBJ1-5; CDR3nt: TGCGCCAGCAGCAATGGGGGACTGGATAATCAGCCCCAGCATTTT; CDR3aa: CASSNGGLDNQPQHF